This T cell receptor beta chain was identified in a study of OX40 agonist ivuxolimab in advanced cancers. Study at large: While on treatment, patients had intravenous ivuxolimab at 0.01 to 10 mg/kg every 2 weeks. Broader study findings: More expanded clones were seen, on average, in CD8+ T cells than in CD4+.

Libraries were prepared by immunoSEQ multiplex PCR; TCRdb keeps only in-frame clonotypes and omits some of them. The sample carries about 53,000 clones, 70% to 80% recorded once. Germline V gene lookup returns CDR1 MNHNY and CDR2 SVGAGI (reference sequence). The CDR3 loop spans 13 amino acids. V was pared by 5 bases and J by 9 bases, with 9 bases of the junction left unmatched. Systemic immunosuppression or a history of autoimmune disease excluded patients. About this clone itself: The antigen remains undetermined.

The chain recombines TRBV6-6 with TRBJ1-1; TRBD1 matches 7 bases. Sequencing was performed on CD4+ or CD8+ T cells sorted from blood, taken in a trial of the OX40 agonist ivuxolimab. This clonotype was sampled from an adult with an advanced solid tumor such as melanoma, head and neck, liver or kidney cancer. This CDR3 is CASSLPRQGKAFF. The CDR3 DNA is TGTGCCAGCAGTCTCCCTCGACAGGGAAAAGCTTTCTTT.